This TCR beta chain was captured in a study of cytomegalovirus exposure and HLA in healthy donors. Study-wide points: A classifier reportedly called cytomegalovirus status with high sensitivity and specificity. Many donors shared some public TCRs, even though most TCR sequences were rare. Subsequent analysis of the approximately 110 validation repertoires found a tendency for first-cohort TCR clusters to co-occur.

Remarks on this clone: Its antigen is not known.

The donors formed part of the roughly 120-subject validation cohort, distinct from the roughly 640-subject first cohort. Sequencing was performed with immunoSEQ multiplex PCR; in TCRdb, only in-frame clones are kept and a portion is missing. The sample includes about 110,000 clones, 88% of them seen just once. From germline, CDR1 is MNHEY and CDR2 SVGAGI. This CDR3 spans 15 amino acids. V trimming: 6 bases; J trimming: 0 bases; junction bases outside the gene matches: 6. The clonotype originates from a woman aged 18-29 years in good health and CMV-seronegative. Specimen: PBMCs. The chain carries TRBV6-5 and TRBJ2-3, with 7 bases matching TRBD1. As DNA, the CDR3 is TGTGCCAGCAGCCGGGACAGCTCTAGCACAGATACGCAGTATTTT. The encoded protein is CASSRDSSSTDTQYF.